These 24 T cell receptor beta chains were all obtained from the same sample, sequenced in a study of graft-versus-host responses after intestinal transplantation. Assay used: immunoSEQ multiplex PCR; TCRdb lists only in-frame clones, some missing. The sample has approximately 99,000 clones, 80% to 95% seen once. No antigens are known for them. This sample comprised unstimulated CD8+ T cells sorted from spleen or lymph node cells, obtained before transplant. Receptor source: a human donor who was the organ donor for an intestinal transplant.

This clone came up once. The gene calls are TRBV5-1 and TRBJ2-1; weak D call: TRBD2 (6 bases). Germline assignment: CDR1 SGHRS and CDR2 YFSETQ. This CDR3 spans 16 amino acids. V gave up 4 bases and J gave up 8 bases, with 22 bases separating them. As DNA, the CDR3 is TGCGCCAGCAGCCTGACAGAAGAAAAGGCTAGCGATGAGCAGTTCTTC. It translates to CASSLTEEKASDEQFF.

V usage is TRBV28 and J usage is TRBJ2-7, with 7 positions matching TRBD2. After removal of 6 bases from V and 3 bases from J, the junction contained 5 bases not matched to a gene. CDR3 size: 13 residues. Germline assignment: CDR1 MDHEN and CDR2 SYDVKM. CDR3 in DNA: TGTGCCAGCAGCCAACCTAGCGGCTACGAGCAGTACTTC. Protein product: CASSQPSGYEQYF.

The V call is TRBV14, the J call TRBJ1-6, with a possible D match to TRBD1 (5 bases). This CDR3 comprises 21 residues. Germline lookup yields CDR1 SGHDN and CDR2 FVKESK. The germline V and J ends were trimmed by 0 bases and 3 bases, with 24 bases remaining between them. CDR3 sequence (DNA): TGTGCCAGCAGCCAAGAAGGCGGAACTTGGGGGGAGGCCATCTATAATTCACCCCTCCACTTT. Translating it yields CASSQEGGTWGEAIYNSPLHF.

V usage is TRBV9 and J usage is TRBJ1-3; tentatively, D is TRBD1 (6 bases). CDR3 length: 15 residues. In germline, CDR1 is SGDLS, CDR2 YYNGEE. Trimming removed 4 bases at V and 0 bases at J, with 11 bases between. The CDR3 DNA sequence: TGTGCCAGCAGCCCCGGACAGTTCTCTGGAAACACCATATATTTT. This translates into CASSPGQFSGNTIYF.

This clone turned up a few times. The chain joins TRBV4-2 to TRBJ2-7, with D possibly matching TRBD2 (6 bases). V lost 4 bases and J 0 bases, leaving 16 bases between the germline ends. The germline V gene has CDR1 LGHNA and CDR2 YNFKEQ. This CDR3 contains 16 residues. The CDR3 nucleotides read TGTGCCAGCAGCCCGGAACTAGCTGAAAGCTCCTACGAGCAGTACTTC. Its translation: CASSPELAESSYEQYF.

The chain is built from TRBV2 and TRBJ1-1; D is unclear. CDR1 and CDR2 from the germline V gene are SNHLY and FYNNEI. The CDR3 consists of 15 residues. Trimming cost V 3 bases and J 3 bases, with 14 bases left between them. The DNA of the CDR3 is TGTGCCAGCAGTGATACGACTGGAGTCGACACTGAAGCTTTCTTT. Translation: CASSDTTGVDTEAFF. Filled out from reference TRBV2 and TRBJ1-1, the complete variable domain reads EPEVTQTPSHQVTQMGQEVILRCVPISNHLYFYWYRQILGQKVEFLVSFYNNEISEKSEIFDDQFSVERPDGSNFTLKIRSTKLEDSAMYFCASSDTTGVDTEAFFGQGTRLTVV.

The V gene is TRBV5-1, the J gene TRBJ2-7, with TRBD1 matching over 7 bases. Trimming at V came to 2 bases and at J to 6 bases, leaving 11 bases not matched to a gene. Germline CDR1 and CDR2: SGHRS and YFSETQ. CDR3 length: 15 residues. The CDR3 here is CASSFDREGLGEQYF. CDR3 coding DNA: TGCGCCAGCAGCTTCGACAGGGAAGGTTTAGGCGAGCAGTACTTC.

The chain uses TRBV29-1 and TRBJ1-5, with 8 bases that match TRBD1. This CDR3 spans 14 amino acids. J lost 6 bases, V lost 4 bases, and 8 bases had no gene match. Looked up from germline, CDR1 is SQVTM and CDR2 is ANQGSEA. The CDR3 nucleotides read TGCAGCGTTGTGGGGGCAGGGGGCCGTCAGCCCCAGCATTTT. Translation: CSVVGAGGRQPQHF.

The table lists this clone with a few counts. The J gene is TRBJ1-1, the V gene TRBV6-6; D gene unclear. V lost 5 bases, J lost 1 base, and 11 bases lay in between. From germline, CDR1 is MNHNY and CDR2 SVGAGI (reference sequence). This CDR3 comprises 14 residues. The CDR3 region has the DNA TGTGCCAGCAGTGTCCGGGAAAAGAACACTGAAGCTTTCTTT. This codes for CASSVREKNTEAFF.

This clone has more than one count but fewer than ten. The genes are TRBV30 and TRBJ2-7, with D tentatively TRBD1 (6 bases). The CDR3 length is 13 residues. V dropped 1 base and J dropped 3 bases, with 10 bases sitting between them. Looked up from germline, CDR1 is GTSNPN and CDR2 is SVGIG (reference sequence). Here the CDR3 DNA reads TGTGCCTGGAGTGCGGACAGCTACTACGAGCAGTACTTC. It codes for CAWSADSYYEQYF.

This clone was seen a single time. The gene calls are TRBV6-6 and TRBJ2-3; TRBD1 might be the D (6 bases). Germline CDR1 MNHNY, CDR2 SVGAGI (reference sequence). The CDR3 has 14 residues. Trimming pared 10 bases from V and 4 bases from J, leaving 18 bases between. For the CDR3, the DNA is TGTGCCACCGGGGACATCTCTTCTTCAGATACGCAGTATTTT. This sequence encodes CATGDISSSDTQYF.

This clone occurred once. This chain joins TRBV28 and TRBJ2-1; D perhaps matches TRBD1 (5 bases). V lost 7 bases, J lost 0 bases, and 22 bases lay in between. The CDR3 loop spans 18 amino acids. CDR1 MDHEN and CDR2 SYDVKM come from the germline V gene. The CDR3: CASTLGPDRSRSYNEQFF. The DNA of the CDR3 is TGTGCCAGCACTTTGGGGCCCGACAGAAGCCGCTCCTACAATGAGCAGTTCTTC.

V is TRBV2 and J is TRBJ1-1; the match to TRBD1 covers 9 bases. The trim removed 8 bases at V and 6 bases at J, leaving 4 bases unmatched. Germline values: CDR1 SNHLY, CDR2 FYNNEI. The CDR3 loop spans 12 amino acids. The CDR3 region has the DNA TGTGCCAGCGGACAGGGGAGCTCTGAAGCTTTCTTT. Translated, it gives CASGQGSSEAFF.

CDR3 loop: CASSLFGTGMNEKLFF. The CDR3 DNA follows: TGTGCCAGCAGTTTGTTCGGGACAGGGATGAATGAAAAACTGTTTTTT. The V gene is TRBV6-5, the J gene TRBJ1-4; the match to TRBD1 covers 9 bases. The ends lost 4 bases at V and 5 bases at J; junction bases unmatched: 8. In germline, CDR1 is MNHEY, CDR2 SVGAGI. CDR3 length: 16 amino acids.

The chain has TRBV6-5 and TRBJ1-1; D possibly corresponds to TRBD1 (6 bases). Looked up from germline, CDR1 is MNHEY and CDR2 is SVGAGI. With 2 bases removed from V and 3 bases from J, the gap between germline ends came to 7 bases. The CDR3 consists of 13 residues. For the CDR3, the DNA is TGTGCCAGCAGTTACGGACAGTACACTGAAGCTTTCTTT. As protein: CASSYGQYTEAFF.

CDR3 sequence (DNA): TGTGCCTGGAGTGTACCGTTCGGTAGGGGTTACAATGAGCAGTTCTTC. Residues: CAWSVPFGRGYNEQFF. The chain recombines TRBV30 with TRBJ2-1; perhaps TRBD1 as D (5 bases). V gave up 0 bases and J gave up 4 bases, with 16 bases separating them. Looked up from germline, CDR1 is GTSNPN and CDR2 is SVGIG (reference sequence). The CDR3 consists of 16 residues.

This rearrangement joins TRBV4-1 to TRBJ2-5; tentative D call: TRBD1 (6 bases). Trimming pared 0 bases from V and 4 bases from J, leaving 9 bases between. Germline V gives CDR1 MGHRA, CDR2 YSYEKL. The CDR3 length is 14 residues. The CDR3 region has the DNA TGCGCCAGCAGCCAAGATCTAGGGGGAGAGACCCAGTACTTC. It yields the protein CASSQDLGGETQYF.

The rearrangement uses TRBV7-8 and TRBJ2-5, with TRBD2 as a possible D gene (5 bases). In germline, CDR1 is SGHVS, CDR2 FQNEAQ. V was trimmed by 1 base and J by 4 bases, leaving 7 bases between them. This CDR3 contains 13 residues. This chain's CDR3 is CASSLDGGETQYF. The CDR3 bases are TGTGCCAGCAGCTTAGACGGAGGAGAGACCCAGTACTTC.

The V call is TRBV21-1, the J call TRBJ2-5; TRBD2 is taken as the D call from the table, unchecked against the DNA. TRBV21-1 is reported as a pseudogene. This CDR3 has 14 amino acids. CDR3 amino acids: CASSKSTSQETQYF. The CDR3 DNA is TGTGCCAGCAGCAAGTCGACTAGTCAAGAGACCCAGTACTTC.

The chain links TRBV5-4 to TRBJ1-1; tentatively, D is TRBD1 (5 bases). The ends were cut back, 1 base at V and 0 bases at J, with 22 bases in the middle. The length of the CDR3 is 19 residues. The V gene's germline CDR1 is SGHNT and CDR2 YYREEE (reference sequence). Written as DNA, the CDR3 is TGTGCCAGCAGCTTGTCCGAGTTAGGCGGGGGTAACATGAACACTGAAGCTTTCTTT. Protein product: CASSLSELGGGNMNTEAFF.

To note about this clone: Sequence at one end of the junction differs from germline and may be a read error. This rearrangement joins TRBV23-1 to TRBJ1-5, with unresolved D. TRBV23-1 is treated as an ORF (open reading frame) with a function not yet certain. CDR3 length equals 9 residues. In DNA form, the CDR3 reads TGCGCCAGCAGGGGATCCGAGGGTTTT. It yields the protein CASRGSEGF.

CDR3 nucleotide sequence: TGCGCCAGCAGTGAGTCGACGGGAGACACTGAAGCTTTCTTT. Translating gives CASSESTGDTEAFF. J is TRBJ1-1 and V is TRBV10-1; D is ambiguous. Germline V gene data show CDR1 as WNHNN and CDR2 as SYGVQD (reference sequence). This CDR3 has 14 residues. V lost 0 bases and J lost 3, with 8 bases in between.

The V call is TRBV27, the J call TRBJ1-2, with 9 nucleotides matching TRBD1. The germline V gene has CDR1 MNHEY and CDR2 SMNVEV (reference sequence). The trim removed 6 bases at V and 7 bases at J, leaving 9 bases unmatched. This CDR3 region has 14 residues. CDR3 region: CASSTPGQGRGYTF. DNA of the CDR3: TGTGCCAGCAGCACCCCGGGACAGGGTCGTGGCTACACCTTC.

J is TRBJ2-3 and V is TRBV5-6; maybe TRBD2 (7 bases). CDR1 SGHDT and CDR2 YYEEEE come from the germline V gene. Trimming took 8 bases from V and 5 from J, leaving 18 bases between them. The CDR3 runs 14 residues. DNA of the CDR3: TGTGCCAGTCGCCTTGGGGGGGCCGGAGATACGCAGTATTTT. Translating gives CASRLGGAGDTQYF.